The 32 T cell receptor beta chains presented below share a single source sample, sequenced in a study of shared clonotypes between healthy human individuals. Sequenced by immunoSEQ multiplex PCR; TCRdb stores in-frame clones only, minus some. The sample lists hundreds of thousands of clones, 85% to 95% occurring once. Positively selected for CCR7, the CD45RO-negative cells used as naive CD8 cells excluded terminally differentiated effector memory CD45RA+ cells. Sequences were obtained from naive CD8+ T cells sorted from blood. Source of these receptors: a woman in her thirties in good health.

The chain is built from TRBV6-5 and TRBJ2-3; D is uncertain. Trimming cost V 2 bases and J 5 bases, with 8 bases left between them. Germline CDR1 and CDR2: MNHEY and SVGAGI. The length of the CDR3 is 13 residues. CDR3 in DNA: TGTGCCAGCAGTTACACCCTAGGAGATACGCAGTATTTT. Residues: CASSYTLGDTQYF.

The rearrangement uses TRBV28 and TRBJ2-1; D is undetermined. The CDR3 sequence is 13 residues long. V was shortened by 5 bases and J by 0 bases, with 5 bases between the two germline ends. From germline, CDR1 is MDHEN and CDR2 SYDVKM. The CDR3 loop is CASSISSYNEQFF. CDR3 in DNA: TGTGCCAGCAGTATCAGCTCCTACAATGAGCAGTTCTTC.

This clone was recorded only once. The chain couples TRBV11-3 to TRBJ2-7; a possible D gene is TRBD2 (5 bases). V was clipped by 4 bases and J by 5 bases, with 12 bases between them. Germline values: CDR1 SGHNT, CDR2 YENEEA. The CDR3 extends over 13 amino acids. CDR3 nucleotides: TGTGCCAGCAGCTCCCCCCCCGGGGACGAGCAGTACTTC. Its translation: CASSSPPGDEQYF.

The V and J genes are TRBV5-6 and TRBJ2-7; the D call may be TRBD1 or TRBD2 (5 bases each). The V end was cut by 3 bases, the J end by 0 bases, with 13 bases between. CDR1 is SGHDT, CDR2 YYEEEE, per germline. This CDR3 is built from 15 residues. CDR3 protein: CASSSGTRDSYEQYF. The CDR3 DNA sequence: TGTGCCAGCAGCTCCGGGACCAGGGACTCCTACGAGCAGTACTTC.

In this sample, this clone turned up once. The CDR3 spells CASSPGGAYEQYF. The DNA of the CDR3 is TGTGCCAGCAGCCCGGGGGGGGCCTACGAGCAGTACTTC. The chain is built from TRBV5-4 and TRBJ2-7, with TRBD2 identical over 8 bases. Trimming at V came to 4 bases and at J to 2 bases, leaving 2 bases not matched to a gene. Germline V gene data show CDR1 as SGHNT and CDR2 as YYREEE (reference sequence). This CDR3 has 13 residues.

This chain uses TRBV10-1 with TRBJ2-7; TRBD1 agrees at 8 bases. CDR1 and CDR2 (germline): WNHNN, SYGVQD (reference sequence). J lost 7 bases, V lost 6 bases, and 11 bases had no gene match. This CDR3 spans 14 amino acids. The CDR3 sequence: CASSKTGAGVEQYF. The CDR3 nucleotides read TGCGCCAGCAGCAAGACAGGGGCAGGTGTAGAGCAGTACTTC.

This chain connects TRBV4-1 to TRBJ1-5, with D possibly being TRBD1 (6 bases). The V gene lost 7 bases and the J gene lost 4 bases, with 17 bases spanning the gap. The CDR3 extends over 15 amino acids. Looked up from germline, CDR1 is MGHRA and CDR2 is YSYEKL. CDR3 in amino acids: CASKDYRQGNQPQHF. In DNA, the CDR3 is TGCGCCAGCAAAGATTACCGCCAGGGGAATCAGCCCCAGCATTTT.

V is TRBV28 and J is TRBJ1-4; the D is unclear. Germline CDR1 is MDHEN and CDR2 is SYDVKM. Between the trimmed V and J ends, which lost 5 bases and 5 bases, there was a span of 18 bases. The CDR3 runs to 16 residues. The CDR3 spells CASSLTPDGLNEKLFF. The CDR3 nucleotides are TGTGCCAGCAGTCTCACCCCAGACGGGTTAAATGAAAAACTGTTTTTT. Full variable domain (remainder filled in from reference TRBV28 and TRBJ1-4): DVKVTQSSRYLVKRTGEKVFLECVQDMDHENMFWYRQDPGLGLRLIYFSYDVKMKEKGDIPEGYSVSREKKERFSLILESASTNQTSMYLCASSLTPDGLNEKLFFGSGTQLSVL.

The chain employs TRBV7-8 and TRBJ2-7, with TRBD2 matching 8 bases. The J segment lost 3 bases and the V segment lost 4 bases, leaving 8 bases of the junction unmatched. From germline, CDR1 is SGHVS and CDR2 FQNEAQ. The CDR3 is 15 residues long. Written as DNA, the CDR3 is TGTGCCAGCAGCTCCTTTGGACTAGCTATCTACGAGCAGTACTTC. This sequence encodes CASSSFGLAIYEQYF.

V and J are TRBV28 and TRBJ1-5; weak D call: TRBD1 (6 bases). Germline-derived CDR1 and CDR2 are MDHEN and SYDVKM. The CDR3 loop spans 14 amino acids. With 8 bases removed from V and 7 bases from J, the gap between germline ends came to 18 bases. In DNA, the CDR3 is TGTGCCAGCGAGCTGGGGGGCGTGGGGCAGCCCCAGCATTTT. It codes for CASELGGVGQPQHF.

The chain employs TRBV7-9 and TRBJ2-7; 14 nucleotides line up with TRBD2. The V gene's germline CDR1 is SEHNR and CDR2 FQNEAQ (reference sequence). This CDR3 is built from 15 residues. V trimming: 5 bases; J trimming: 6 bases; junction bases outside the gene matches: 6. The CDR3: CASSQPGLAGVEQYF. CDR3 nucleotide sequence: TGTGCCAGCAGCCAACCGGGACTAGCGGGAGTCGAGCAGTACTTC.

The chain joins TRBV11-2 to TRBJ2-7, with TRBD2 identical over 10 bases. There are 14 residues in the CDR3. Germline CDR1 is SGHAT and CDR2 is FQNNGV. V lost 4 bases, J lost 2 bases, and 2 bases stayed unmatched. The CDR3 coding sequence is TGTGCCAGCAGCTCTACTAGCGGGACCTACGAGCAGTACTTC. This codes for CASSSTSGTYEQYF.

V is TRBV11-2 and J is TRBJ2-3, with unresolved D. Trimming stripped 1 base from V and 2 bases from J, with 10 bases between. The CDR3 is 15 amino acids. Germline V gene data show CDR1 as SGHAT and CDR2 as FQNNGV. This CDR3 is CASSLAVGFTDTQYF. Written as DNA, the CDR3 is TGTGCCAGCAGCTTAGCGGTTGGCTTCACAGATACGCAGTATTTT.

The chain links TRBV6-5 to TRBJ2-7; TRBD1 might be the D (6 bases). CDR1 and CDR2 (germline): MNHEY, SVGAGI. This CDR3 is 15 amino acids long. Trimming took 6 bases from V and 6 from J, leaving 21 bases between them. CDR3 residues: CASRPPLRVRGEQYF. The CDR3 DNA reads TGTGCCAGCAGACCACCCCTAAGAGTCAGGGGCGAGCAGTACTTC.

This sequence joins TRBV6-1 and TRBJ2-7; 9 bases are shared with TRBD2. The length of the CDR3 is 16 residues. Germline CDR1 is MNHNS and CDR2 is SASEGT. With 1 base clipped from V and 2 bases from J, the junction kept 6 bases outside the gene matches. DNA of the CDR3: TGTGCCAGCAGTGAAGGTAGCGGGAGTTTGCCCTACGAGCAGTACTTC. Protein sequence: CASSEGSGSLPYEQYF.

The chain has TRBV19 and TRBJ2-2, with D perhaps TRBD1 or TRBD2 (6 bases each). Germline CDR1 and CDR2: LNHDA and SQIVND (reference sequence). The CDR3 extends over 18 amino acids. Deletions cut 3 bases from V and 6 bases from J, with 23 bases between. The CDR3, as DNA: TGTGCCAGTAGTATTATTCCCCCGGCGTGGGGGGCTTCCGGGGAGCTGTTTTTT. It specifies CASSIIPPAWGASGELFF.

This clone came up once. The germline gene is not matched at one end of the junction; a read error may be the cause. In DNA form, the CDR3 reads TGTGCCAGCAGCCTGGGACTGGAGGGAGGCTTC. It codes for CASSLGLEGGF. The J gene is TRBJ2-7, the V gene TRBV11-2; tentative D call: TRBD2 (6 bases). CDR1 is SGHAT, CDR2 FQNNGV, per germline. The CDR3 is 11 amino acids.

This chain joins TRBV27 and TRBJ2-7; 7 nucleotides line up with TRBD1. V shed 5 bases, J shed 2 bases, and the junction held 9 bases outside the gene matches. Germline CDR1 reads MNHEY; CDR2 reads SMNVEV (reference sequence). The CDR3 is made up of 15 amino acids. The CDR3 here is CASSPTRQGTYEQYF. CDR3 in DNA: TGTGCCAGCAGTCCTACACGACAGGGAACCTACGAGCAGTACTTC.

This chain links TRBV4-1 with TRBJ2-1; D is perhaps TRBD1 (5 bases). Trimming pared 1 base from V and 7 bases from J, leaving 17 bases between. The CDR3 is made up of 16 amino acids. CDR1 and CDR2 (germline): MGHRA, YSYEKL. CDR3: CASSQGWQGDSNEQFF. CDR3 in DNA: TGCGCCAGCAGCCAAGGGTGGCAGGGCGACTCGAATGAGCAGTTCTTC.

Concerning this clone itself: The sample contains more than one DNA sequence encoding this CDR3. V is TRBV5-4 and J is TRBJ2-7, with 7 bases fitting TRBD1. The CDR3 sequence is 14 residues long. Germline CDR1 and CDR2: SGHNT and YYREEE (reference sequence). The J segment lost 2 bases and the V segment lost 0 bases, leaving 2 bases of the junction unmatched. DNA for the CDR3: TGTGCCAGCAGCTTGGACAGGGGTACCTACGAGCAGTACTTC. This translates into CASSLDRGTYEQYF.

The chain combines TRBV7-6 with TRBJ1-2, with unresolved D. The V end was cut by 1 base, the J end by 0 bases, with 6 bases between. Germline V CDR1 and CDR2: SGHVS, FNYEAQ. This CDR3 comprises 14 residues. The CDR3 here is CASSLDPSNYGYTF. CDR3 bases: TGTGCCAGCAGCTTAGACCCGTCTAACTATGGCTACACCTTC.

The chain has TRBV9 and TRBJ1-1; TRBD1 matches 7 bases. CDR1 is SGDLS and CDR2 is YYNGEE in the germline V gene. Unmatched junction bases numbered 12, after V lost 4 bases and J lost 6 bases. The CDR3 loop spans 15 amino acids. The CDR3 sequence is CASSLPDRAGAEAFF. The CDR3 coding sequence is TGTGCCAGCAGCTTACCCGACAGGGCGGGGGCTGAAGCTTTCTTT.

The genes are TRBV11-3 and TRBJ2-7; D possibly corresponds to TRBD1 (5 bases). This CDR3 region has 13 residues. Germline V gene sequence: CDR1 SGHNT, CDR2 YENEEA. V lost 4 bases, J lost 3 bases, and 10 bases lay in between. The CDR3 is CASSSGHSYEQYF. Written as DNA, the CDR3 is TGTGCCAGCAGCTCTGGACACAGCTACGAGCAGTACTTC.

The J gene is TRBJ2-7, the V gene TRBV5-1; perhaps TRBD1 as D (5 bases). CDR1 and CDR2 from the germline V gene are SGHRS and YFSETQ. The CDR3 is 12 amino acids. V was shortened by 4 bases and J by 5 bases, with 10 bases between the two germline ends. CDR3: CASSPGHHEQYF. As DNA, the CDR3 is TGCGCCAGCAGCCCCGGACACCACGAGCAGTACTTC.

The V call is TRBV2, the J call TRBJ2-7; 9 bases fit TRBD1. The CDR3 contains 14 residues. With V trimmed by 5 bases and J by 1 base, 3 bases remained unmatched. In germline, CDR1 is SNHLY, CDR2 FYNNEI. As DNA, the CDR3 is TGTGCCAGCAGTCCCGGGACAGGGTCCTACGAGCAGTACTTC. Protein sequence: CASSPGTGSYEQYF.

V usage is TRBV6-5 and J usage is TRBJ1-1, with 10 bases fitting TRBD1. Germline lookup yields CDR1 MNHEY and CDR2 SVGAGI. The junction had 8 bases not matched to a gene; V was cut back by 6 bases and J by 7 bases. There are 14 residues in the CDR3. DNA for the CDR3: TGTGCCAGCAGCTTGACAGGGGGCTTCGATGAAGCTTTCTTT. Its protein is CASSLTGGFDEAFF.

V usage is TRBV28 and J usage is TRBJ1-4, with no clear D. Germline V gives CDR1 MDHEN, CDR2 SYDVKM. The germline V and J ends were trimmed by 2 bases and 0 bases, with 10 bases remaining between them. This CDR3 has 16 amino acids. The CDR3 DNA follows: TGTGCCAGCAGTTTAGGGGTTCTCTCAACTAATGAAAAACTGTTTTTT. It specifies CASSLGVLSTNEKLFF.

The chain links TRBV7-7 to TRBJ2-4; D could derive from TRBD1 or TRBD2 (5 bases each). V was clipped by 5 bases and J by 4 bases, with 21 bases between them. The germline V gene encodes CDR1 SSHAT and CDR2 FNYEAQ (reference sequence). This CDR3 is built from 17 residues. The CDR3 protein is CASSQRDSRGPKNIQYF. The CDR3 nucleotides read TGTGCCAGCAGCCAGAGGGATAGCCGGGGCCCAAAAAACATTCAGTACTTC.

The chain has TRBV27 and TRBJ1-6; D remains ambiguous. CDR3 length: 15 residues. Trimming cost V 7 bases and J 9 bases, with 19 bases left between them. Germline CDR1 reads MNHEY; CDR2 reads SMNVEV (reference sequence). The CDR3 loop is CASKNGGLAGSPLHF. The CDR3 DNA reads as TGTGCCAGCAAGAACGGAGGCCTCGCCGGTTCACCCCTCCACTTT.

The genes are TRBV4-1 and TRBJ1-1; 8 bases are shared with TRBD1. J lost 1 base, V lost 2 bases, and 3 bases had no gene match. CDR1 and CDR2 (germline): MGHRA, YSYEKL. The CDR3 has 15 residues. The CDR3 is CASSQNRGKNTEAFF. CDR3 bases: TGCGCCAGCAGCCAAAACAGGGGGAAGAACACTGAAGCTTTCTTT.

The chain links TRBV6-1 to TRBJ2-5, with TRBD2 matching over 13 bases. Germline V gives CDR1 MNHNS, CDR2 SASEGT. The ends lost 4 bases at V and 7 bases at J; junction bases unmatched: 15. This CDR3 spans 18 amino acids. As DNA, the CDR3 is TGTGCCAGCAGTGTGAGACACTCAGGACTAGCGGGAGATGGGACCCAGTACTTC. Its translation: CASSVRHSGLAGDGTQYF.

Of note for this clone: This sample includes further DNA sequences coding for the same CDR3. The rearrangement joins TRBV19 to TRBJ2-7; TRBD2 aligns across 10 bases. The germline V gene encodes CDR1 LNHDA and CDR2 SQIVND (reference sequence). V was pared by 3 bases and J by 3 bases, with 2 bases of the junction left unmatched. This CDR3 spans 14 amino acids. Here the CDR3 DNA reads TGTGCCAGTAGTATGGTAGCGGGAGGCTACGAGCAGTACTTC. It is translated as CASSMVAGGYEQYF.